This entry concerns a single T cell receptor beta chain. Its antigen is unidentified. The data derive from a study of graft-versus-host responses after intestinal transplantation. Across the study: The recipients all started with anti-thymocyte globulin induction and then took tacrolimus and steroids for around three years. Study results and limitations: High graft-versus-host to host-versus-graft clonal ratios were seen in allografts of patients with graft-donor T cell macrochimerism.

Sequencing used immunoSEQ multiplex PCR; TCRdb keeps in-frame clones, though not all of them. Altogether about 120,000 clones are present, just under 95% being singletons, with the ten largest covering about 0.51%. Germline assignment: CDR1 MGHRA and CDR2 YSYEKL. CDR3 length: 16 amino acids. The V and J ends lost 1 base and 1 base respectively, with 10 bases between them. This TCR was sampled from a human donor who received an intestinal transplant. The rearrangement joins TRBV4-1 to TRBJ2-2; the D is unclear. The input for sequencing was unstimulated CD8+ T cells sorted from spleen or lymph node cells, taken before intestinal transplant. CDR3 nucleotide sequence: TGCGCCAGCAGCCAAGTTGCTTGGGGGAACACCGGGGAGCTGTTTTTT. Translated: CASSQVAWGNTGELFF.